This T cell receptor beta chain is from a study of blood T cell repertoires in COVID-19. Study-wide context: In each case, the material was cDNA or gDNA derived from T cells, B-cell-depleted T cells, or PBMCs.

The protocol was immunoSEQ multiplex PCR, while the TCRdb copy is restricted to in-frame clones and leaves out a portion. This sample has fewer than 400,000 clones, with roughly 85% found just once. This clone was seen only a few times. V lost 3 bases to trimming and J lost 6 bases; unmatched junction nucleotides: 8. Germline V gene sequence: CDR1 MGHRA, CDR2 YSYEKL. This CDR3 has 15 residues. In terms of age and location, participants ranged from roughly 18 to 100 years and lived in about 25 US areas. Within the 2 weeks before study entry, each person in the exposed group met a COVID-19 case. This rearrangement joins TRBV4-1 to TRBJ1-5; 7 nucleotides agree with TRBD1. The specimen sequenced was PBMCs or T cells enriched from blood (not recorded which). The receptor comes from a woman in her 30s who had been exposed to COVID-19. CDR3 bases: TGCGCCAGCAGCCAGGACAGGACTCGGGGTCAGCCCCAGCATTTT. Protein product: CASSQDRTRGQPQHF.